The 29 T cell receptor beta chains below come from one sample, sequenced in a study of shared clonotypes between healthy human individuals. Naive CD8 populations comprised CD45RO-negative cells positively selected for CCR7, excluding terminally differentiated effector memory CD45RA+ cells. The protocol was immunoSEQ multiplex PCR, while the TCRdb copy is restricted to in-frame clones and leaves out a portion. This table has about 2,100,000 clones, approximately 94% appearing once. Sequencing was performed on naive CD8+ T cells from PBMCs. These receptors were taken from a man younger than 35 in good health. Some clones in this sample may be carry-over from other donors' samples.

V usage is TRBV7-6 and J usage is TRBJ2-1; 10 bases agree with TRBD2. After removal of 1 base from V and 6 bases from J, the junction contained 6 bases not matched to a gene. The germline CDR1 and CDR2 sequences are SGHVS and FNYEAQ. This CDR3 has 16 amino acids. In DNA form, the CDR3 reads TGTGCCAGCAGCTTAGTAGCAGCGGGAGGGGCCAATGAGCAGTTCTTC. Translated, it gives CASSLVAAGGANEQFF.

To note about this clone: This specimen includes other DNA sequences encoding the same CDR3. V usage is TRBV7-6 and J usage is TRBJ2-7; TRBD2 might be the D (6 bases). The CDR3 loop spans 11 amino acids. Trimming stripped 4 bases from V and 6 bases from J, with 7 bases between. Germline V gene sequence: CDR1 SGHVS, CDR2 FNYEAQ. The CDR3 bases are TGTGCCAGCAGCTCCGGGGGCGAGCAGTACTTC. It is translated as CASSSGGEQYF.

This chain joins TRBV11-2 and TRBJ2-7, with D unclear. V was shortened by 4 bases and J by 9 bases, with 13 bases between the two germline ends. Germline CDR1 reads SGHAT; CDR2 reads FQNNGV. The CDR3 runs to 12 residues. Here the CDR3 reads CASSSRLLGQYF. DNA for the CDR3: TGTGCCAGCAGCTCCCGGCTATTGGGGCAGTACTTC. The variable domain in full, with the rest retrieved from reference TRBV11-2 and TRBJ2-7, is EAGVAQSPRYKIIEKRQSVAFWCNPISGHATLYWYQQILGQGPKLLIQFQNNGVVDDSQLPKDRFSAERLKGVDSTLKIQPAKLEDSAVYLCASSSRLLGQYFGPGTRLTVT.

The chain carries TRBV11-2 and TRBJ2-7; TRBD2 matches at 10 bases. This CDR3 region has 15 residues. Germline V gene data show CDR1 as SGHAT and CDR2 as FQNNGV. With V trimmed by 4 bases and J by 7 bases, 10 bases remained unmatched. DNA of the CDR3: TGTGCCAGCAGCTCGCTAGCGGGAGAAGTGAGGGAGCAGTACTTC. It is translated as CASSSLAGEVREQYF.

This chain links TRBV15 with TRBJ2-3; D is perhaps TRBD2 (6 bases). Germline V CDR1 and CDR2: LNHNV, YYDKDF (reference sequence). Trimming removed 6 bases at V and 1 base at J, with 8 bases between. The CDR3 runs to 13 residues. CDR3 bases: TGTGCCACCAGGGACTACCGCACAGATACGCAGTATTTT. This gives the protein CATRDYRTDTQYF. Supplemented by reference TRBV15 and TRBJ2-3, the full variable domain reads DAMVIQNPRYQVTQFGKPVTLSCSQTLNHNVMYWYQQKSSQAPKLLFHYYDKDFNNEADTPDNFQSRRPNTSFCFLDIRSPGLGDTAMYLCATRDYRTDTQYFGPGTRLTVL.

V gene TRBV27 combines with J gene TRBJ2-7, with D possibly matching TRBD1 (6 bases). The germline V gene encodes CDR1 MNHEY and CDR2 SMNVEV (reference sequence). There are 13 residues in the CDR3. The V end was cut by 6 bases, the J end by 0 bases, with 9 bases between. The CDR3 DNA sequence: TGTGCCAGCAGGGGGGCTCACTCCTACGAGCAGTACTTC. Translating gives CASRGAHSYEQYF.

The chain employs TRBV7-9 and TRBJ1-2; 8 nucleotides match TRBD1. The CDR3 loop spans 16 amino acids. Germline V gene data show CDR1 as SEHNR and CDR2 as FQNEAQ (reference sequence). With V trimmed by 2 bases and J by 5 bases, 10 bases remained unmatched. The DNA for the CDR3 is TGTGCCAGCAGCTTAAGGGGACAGGACGGCACGTATGGCTACACCTTC. Its protein is CASSLRGQDGTYGYTF.

The chain carries TRBV2 and TRBJ1-5; the D gene is possibly TRBD1 (5 bases). The CDR3 length is 13 residues. The ends were cut back, 4 bases at V and 3 bases at J, with 7 bases in the middle. The V gene's germline CDR1 is SNHLY and CDR2 FYNNEI. This CDR3 reads CASSAGFNQPQHF. CDR3 DNA sequence: TGTGCCAGCAGTGCAGGGTTCAATCAGCCCCAGCATTTT.

The rearrangement joins TRBV19 to TRBJ1-2, with D possibly matching TRBD1 (5 bases). Trimming shortened V by 6 bases and J by 3 bases, and 11 bases separated the two germline ends. The V gene's germline CDR1 is LNHDA and CDR2 SQIVND (reference sequence). This CDR3 comprises 13 residues. Written as DNA, the CDR3 is TGTGCCAGTAGCCGTTGGGGGGACTATGGCTACACCTTC. Its protein is CASSRWGDYGYTF.

The V gene is TRBV9, the J gene TRBJ2-7, with D perhaps TRBD2 (6 bases). Germline values: CDR1 SGDLS, CDR2 YYNGEE. The CDR3 is made up of 15 amino acids. Trimming took off 0 bases at V and 5 bases at J, with 15 bases between the two ends. CDR3 sequence: CASSVAGREYNEQYF. CDR3 sequence (DNA): TGTGCCAGCAGCGTAGCGGGGCGGGAATATAACGAGCAGTACTTC.

The rearrangement joins TRBV27 to TRBJ2-3, with D unresolved. V was trimmed by 1 base and J by 1 base, leaving 15 bases between them. Germline V gene sequence: CDR1 MNHEY, CDR2 SMNVEV (reference sequence). The CDR3 is 17 residues long. The CDR3 bases are TGTGCCAGCAGTTTATGGGATGGAGACCGGGGCACAGATACGCAGTATTTT. Protein product: CASSLWDGDRGTDTQYF.

A remark on this clone: Different DNA sequences within this sample yield the same CDR3. This chain joins TRBV7-9 and TRBJ1-5; a weak D match, TRBD1 (6 bases). Per the germline V gene, CDR1 is SEHNR and CDR2 is FQNEAQ (reference sequence). The V end lost 1 base, the J end lost 4 bases, and 8 bases lay between the germline ends. The length of the CDR3 is 14 residues. The CDR3 here is CASSLGQANQPQHF. CDR3 DNA: TGTGCCAGCAGCTTAGGACAGGCGAATCAGCCCCAGCATTTT.

Concerning this clone: This sample includes further DNA sequences coding for the same CDR3. The chain has TRBV6-5 and TRBJ2-2; TRBD2 agrees at 7 bases. The V and J ends lost 6 bases and 6 bases, in that order; junction bases with no gene match: 4. This CDR3 region has 13 residues. CDR1 is MNHEY and CDR2 is SVGAGI in the germline V gene. The CDR3 spells CASSPRGAGELFF. The CDR3, as DNA: TGTGCCAGCAGCCCACGGGGGGCCGGGGAGCTGTTTTTT.

This chain links TRBV28 with TRBJ2-7, with D possibly matching TRBD2 (6 bases). Germline values: CDR1 MDHEN, CDR2 SYDVKM. V lost 7 bases, J lost 2 bases, and 15 bases lay in between. The CDR3 runs 14 residues. CDR3 residues: CASTRDWNTYEQYF. CDR3 in DNA: TGTGCCAGCACCCGGGACTGGAACACCTACGAGCAGTACTTC. Full variable domain (missing parts from reference TRBV28 and TRBJ2-7): DVKVTQSSRYLVKRTGEKVFLECVQDMDHENMFWYRQDPGLGLRLIYFSYDVKMKEKGDIPEGYSVSREKKERFSLILESASTNQTSMYLCASTRDWNTYEQYFGPGTRLTVT.

With regard to this clone: Other DNA sequences in this specimen translate into the identical CDR3. The chain recombines TRBV7-9 with TRBJ2-7; D unclear. Per the germline V gene, CDR1 is SEHNR and CDR2 is FQNEAQ (reference sequence). V was trimmed by 1 base and J by 5 bases, leaving 6 bases between them. CDR3 length equals 12 residues. The chain's CDR3 is CASSLEGNEQYF. In nucleotides, the CDR3 is TGTGCCAGCAGCTTAGAAGGTAACGAGCAGTACTTC.

A single count supports this clone. V gene TRBV5-1 combines with J gene TRBJ1-1; D is undetermined. Trimming stripped 0 bases from V and 0 bases from J, with 9 bases between. Germline CDR1 SGHRS, CDR2 YFSETQ. The CDR3 contains 15 residues. The CDR3 sequence is CASSLAGSMNTEAFF. The CDR3 DNA reads TGCGCCAGCAGCTTGGCGGGAAGTATGAACACTGAAGCTTTCTTT.

The chain uses TRBV9 and TRBJ2-2, with 8 bases fitting TRBD1. The CDR3 length is 16 residues. Germline lookup yields CDR1 SGDLS and CDR2 YYNGEE. V trimming: 4 bases; J trimming: 0 bases; junction bases outside the gene matches: 5. This chain's CDR3 is CASSLYRGSNTGELFF. The CDR3 DNA reads as TGTGCCAGCAGCCTCTACAGGGGGTCGAACACCGGGGAGCTGTTTTTT.

CDR3 in DNA: TGTGCCAGCAGCTTCCCGGGGAGAGCCGGGGAGCTGTTTTTT. It codes for CASSFPGRAGELFF. The chain recombines TRBV7-9 with TRBJ2-2, with a possible D match to TRBD2 (5 bases). Trimming removed 3 bases from V and 6 bases from J, with 11 bases in between. Germline loops: CDR1 SEHNR, CDR2 FQNEAQ (reference sequence). CDR3 size: 14 residues.

This chain joins TRBV6-5 and TRBJ2-7, with D tentatively TRBD2 (5 bases). CDR3 length: 14 amino acids. Germline V gene lookup returns CDR1 MNHEY and CDR2 SVGAGI. V was clipped by 0 bases and J by 6 bases, with 12 bases between them. The CDR3 region is CASSYSNGGGEQYF. The CDR3, as DNA: TGTGCCAGCAGTTACTCGAATGGAGGTGGCGAGCAGTACTTC.

The chain is built from TRBV4-2 and TRBJ2-3; 10 positions agree with TRBD2. CDR1 and CDR2 (germline): LGHNA, YNFKEQ. Unmatched junction bases numbered 10, after V lost 3 bases and J lost 1 base. The CDR3 covers 18 residues. CDR3: CASSQTLTSGKGTDTQYF. The CDR3 nucleotides read TGTGCCAGCAGCCAGACTCTTACTAGCGGGAAGGGCACAGATACGCAGTATTTT.

The chain recombines TRBV4-1 with TRBJ1-2, with unresolved D. V shed 1 base and J shed 2 bases, with 5 bases lying between them. This CDR3 is built from 13 residues. The germline CDR1 and CDR2 sequences are MGHRA and YSYEKL. CDR3 sequence reads: CASSQVRNYGYTF. As DNA, the CDR3 is TGCGCCAGCAGCCAAGTTAGGAACTATGGCTACACCTTC.

The chain carries TRBV10-3 and TRBJ2-1; 10 bases are shared with TRBD2. The CDR3 length is 16 residues. From germline, CDR1 is ENHRY and CDR2 SYGVKD. The ends lost 5 bases at V and 3 bases at J; junction bases unmatched: 7. The CDR3 DNA sequence: TGTGCCATCAGTTTTGGACTAGCGGACAACTACAATGAGCAGTTCTTC. Protein: CAISFGLADNYNEQFF.

V gene TRBV5-6 combines with J gene TRBJ2-7; a possible D gene is TRBD2 (5 bases). Trimming took 4 bases from V and 6 from J, leaving 20 bases between them. Germline CDR1 reads SGHDT; CDR2 reads YYEEEE. The CDR3 extends over 15 amino acids. The CDR3 sequence: CASSLPSTAVREQYF. DNA for the CDR3: TGTGCCAGCAGCCTCCCTAGCACCGCGGTACGCGAGCAGTACTTC.

The rearrangement links TRBV9 to TRBJ1-2; the match to TRBD1 covers 10 bases. The CDR3 is made up of 17 amino acids. Germline-derived CDR1 and CDR2 are SGDLS and YYNGEE. V dropped 4 bases and J dropped 2; count of bases not matched to a gene: 11. The CDR3 coding sequence is TGTGCCAGCAGCCCATCCGGGACAGGGGCCTTAAACTATGGCTACACCTTC. It specifies CASSPSGTGALNYGYTF.

V is TRBV7-9 and J is TRBJ2-7; a possible D gene is TRBD1 (5 bases). Per the germline V gene, CDR1 is SEHNR and CDR2 is FQNEAQ (reference sequence). V was cut by 0 bases and J by 3 bases, with 9 bases left in between. The CDR3 length is 14 residues. The CDR3 DNA is TGTGCCAGCAGCTTAGCCTCCAGGGACTACGAGCAGTACTTC. It yields the protein CASSLASRDYEQYF.

The chain employs TRBV28 and TRBJ1-4; 10 bases match TRBD1. CDR1 and CDR2 from the germline V gene are MDHEN and SYDVKM. V was clipped by 5 bases and J by 4 bases; unmatched bases: 13. The CDR3 totals 18 residues. The CDR3 DNA reads TGTGCCAGCAGTCTTATTTCCGACAGGGGGCAAGATAATGAAAAACTGTTTTTT. Translating it yields CASSLISDRGQDNEKLFF.

Only one count was recorded for this clone. The V gene is TRBV7-9, the J gene TRBJ2-7; 11 nucleotides line up with TRBD1. This CDR3 contains 15 residues. The germline V gene has CDR1 SEHNR and CDR2 FQNEAQ (reference sequence). Trimming took 3 bases from V and 4 from J; bases not matched to a gene: 5. CDR3 loop: CASSFPGQGVYEQYF. CDR3 nucleotide sequence: TGTGCCAGCAGCTTTCCGGGACAGGGGGTTTACGAGCAGTACTTC.

This chain joins TRBV4-3 and TRBJ1-2; tentative D call: TRBD1 (5 bases). Germline V gives CDR1 LGHNA, CDR2 YSLEER. V was pared by 0 bases and J by 8 bases, with 13 bases between. This CDR3 comprises 14 residues. The CDR3 region has the DNA TGCGCCAGCAGCCAAGATCTGAGGGGTCAAGGCTACACCTTC. Its protein product is CASSQDLRGQGYTF.

This clone was observed a single time. V is TRBV27 and J is TRBJ1-5; 9 nucleotides agree with TRBD1. Trimming took 7 bases from V and 4 from J; bases not matched to a gene: 5. CDR3 length: 14 amino acids. Germline loops: CDR1 MNHEY, CDR2 SMNVEV (reference sequence). The DNA for the CDR3 is TGTGCCAGCAAAATGACAGGGGGTAATCAGCCCCAGCATTTT. Translation: CASKMTGGNQPQHF.